This T cell receptor (beta chain) was sequenced in a study of blood T cell repertoires in COVID-19. Study information: Acute-phase and convalescent COVID-19 samples originated in the United States, Italy and Spain. T cells, B-cell-depleted T cells, or PBMCs supplied cDNA or gDNA.

Authors' processing steps: Estimates of nucleated cell counts were drawn from the amplification of reference gene primers. Assay used: immunoSEQ multiplex PCR; TCRdb lists only in-frame clones, some missing. V and J calls and clone size are copied from that table; D and trimming were computed from the DNA. The sample lists about 80,000 clones, about 78% occurring once. Trimming removed 6 bases from V and 5 bases from J; junction bases left unmatched: 7. This CDR3 is 15 amino acids long. Germline assignment: CDR1 MDHEN and CDR2 SYDVKM. The receptor comes from a human donor in a cohort sampled during active COVID-19. This chain uses TRBV28 with TRBJ2-1; 10 bases line up with TRBD2. What was sequenced was peripheral blood. CDR3 DNA sequence: TGTGCCAGCAGAACCCCTAGCGGGAGCGACAATGAGCAGTTCTTC. Translated: CASRTPSGSDNEQFF.